This T cell receptor (beta chain) emerged from a study of cytotoxic CD8 clonotypes in ibrutinib-treated CLL. Measured with immunoSEQ multiplex PCR; TCRdb has only the in-frame clones, and not every one. The sample has 200,000 to 250,000 clones, 75% to 80% seen once. Trimming stripped 2 bases from V and 0 bases from J, with 17 bases between. The CDR3 is made up of 18 amino acids. Overall study findings and caveats: Baseline clonality, above age-matched healthy donor levels, tracked circulating CD8+ T-cell counts.

Concerning this clone itself: The antigen is unknown.

Specimen: PBMCs, collected after 12 months of ibrutinib treatment. The V and J genes are TRBV23-1 and TRBJ1-5, with D hard to call. TRBV23-1 is reported as an ORF; its role is uncertain. This clonotype originated in a human donor with chronic lymphocytic leukemia. The CDR3 is CASSQRALTGDSNQPQHF. In DNA, the CDR3 is TGCGCCAGCAGTCAAAGAGCATTGACGGGCGATAGCAATCAGCCCCAGCATTTT.